These 17 T cell receptor beta chains came from one sample sequenced in a study of cytomegalovirus exposure and HLA in healthy donors. In the PCR, 60 Vbeta and 13 Jbeta primers were used. The data were produced by immunoSEQ multiplex PCR, yet TCRdb's version contains in-frame clones alone and is incomplete. The repertoire holds approximately 150,000 clones, with 82% as singletons. The sample consisted of PBMCs. These receptor sequences come from a male donor in good health and CMV-seronegative.

The chain combines TRBV7-9 with TRBJ2-1, with 8 positions matching TRBD1. Germline-derived CDR1 and CDR2 are SEHNR and FQNEAQ (reference sequence). The CDR3 covers 16 residues. The V segment lost 5 bases and the J segment 5 bases; nucleotides outside the gene matches: 11. The CDR3 DNA is TGTGCCAGCAGCCCATATCGGACAGGGAGAGACAATGAGCAGTTCTTC. Its protein product is CASSPYRTGRDNEQFF.

CDR3 residues: CASNGAGGPGEQFF. CDR3 sequence (DNA): TGCGCCAGCAACGGAGCGGGAGGGCCTGGTGAGCAGTTCTTC. The chain uses TRBV5-1 and TRBJ2-1; TRBD2 aligns across 10 bases. After removal of 6 bases from V and 9 bases from J, the junction contained 9 bases not matched to a gene. This CDR3 has 14 residues. Looked up from germline, CDR1 is SGHRS and CDR2 is YFSETQ.

This chain links TRBV4-3 with TRBJ2-1; D may be TRBD2 (5 bases). The CDR3 is made up of 17 amino acids. Deletions cut 3 bases from V and 9 bases from J, with 24 bases between. The germline gives CDR1 LGHNA, CDR2 YSLEER. The CDR3 spells CASSQLTLVSGIFEQFF. The CDR3 region has the DNA TGCGCCAGCAGCCAGCTGACTCTAGTATCGGGAATATTTGAGCAGTTCTTC.

This chain uses TRBV29-1 with TRBJ1-1; D not certain. The CDR3 runs 13 residues. Trimming cost V 4 bases and J 3 bases, with 12 bases left between them. Looked up from germline, CDR1 is SQVTM and CDR2 is ANQGSEA. The CDR3 DNA follows: TGCAGCGTTGCAGTGGAGGTGCACACTGAAGCTTTCTTT. It codes for CSVAVEVHTEAFF.

The J gene is TRBJ1-1, the V gene TRBV5-1; weak D call: TRBD1 (5 bases). Germline V gives CDR1 SGHRS, CDR2 YFSETQ. The CDR3 is 15 amino acids. V was pared by 0 bases and J by 1 base, with 10 bases between. The CDR3 region is CASSLVGGENTEAFF. The CDR3 DNA is TGCGCCAGCAGCTTGGTGGGGGGGGAGAACACTGAAGCTTTCTTT.

The V gene is TRBV7-2, the J gene TRBJ2-2; D perhaps matches TRBD2 (6 bases). The V end lost 6 bases, the J end lost 8 bases, and 19 bases lay between the germline ends. Germline lookup yields CDR1 SGHTA and CDR2 FQGNSA. The CDR3 contains 15 residues. The CDR3 here is CASRMWRGIQGELFF. DNA of the CDR3: TGTGCCAGCAGAATGTGGAGGGGTATTCAGGGGGAGCTGTTTTTT.

The rearrangement uses TRBV9 and TRBJ2-7, with D possibly matching TRBD1 (6 bases). The CDR3 spans 13 residues. Germline values: CDR1 SGDLS, CDR2 YYNGEE. With 0 bases removed from V and 6 bases from J, the gap between germline ends came to 10 bases. CDR3 amino acids: CASSVEGESEQYF. CDR3 DNA sequence: TGTGCCAGCAGCGTAGAGGGGGAAAGCGAGCAGTACTTC.

This chain links TRBV27 with TRBJ2-3; 10 bases map to TRBD2. The CDR3 totals 16 residues. Germline loops: CDR1 MNHEY, CDR2 SMNVEV (reference sequence). The V gene end was trimmed by 4 bases and the J gene end by 0 bases; junction bases not matched to a gene: 4. The CDR3 nucleotides read TGTGCCAGCAGTTCCCGGACTAGCGGTAGCACAGATACGCAGTATTTT. This gives the protein CASSSRTSGSTDTQYF.

V usage is TRBV27 and J usage is TRBJ1-2; D might be TRBD1 (5 bases). The CDR3 runs 16 residues. The V end was cut by 5 bases, the J end by 1 base, with 17 bases between. Germline V gives CDR1 MNHEY, CDR2 SMNVEV (reference sequence). CDR3 nucleotides: TGTGCCAGCAGTCCGCGACAGAACCCATTTAACTATGGCTACACCTTC. It specifies CASSPRQNPFNYGYTF.

This chain joins TRBV30 and TRBJ2-1; perhaps TRBD2 as D (5 bases). With 4 bases removed from V and 3 bases from J, the gap between germline ends came to 13 bases. From germline, CDR1 is GTSNPN and CDR2 SVGIG (reference sequence). The CDR3 has 14 residues. CDR3 region: CAWNPLAGYNEQFF. The CDR3 nucleotides are TGTGCCTGGAACCCCCTAGCCGGCTACAATGAGCAGTTCTTC.

This chain uses TRBV7-9 with TRBJ2-3, with 7 nucleotides matching TRBD1. CDR1 SEHNR and CDR2 FQNEAQ come from the germline V gene (reference sequence). CDR3 length: 14 residues. Unmatched junction bases numbered 8, after V lost 5 bases and J lost 6 bases. This CDR3 reads CASSQTGQADTQYF. Written as DNA, the CDR3 is TGTGCCAGCAGCCAAACCGGACAGGCGGATACGCAGTATTTT.

The genes are TRBV4-3 and TRBJ2-7; TRBD2 might be the D (7 bases). Germline V CDR1 and CDR2: LGHNA, YSLEER. Trimming cost V 3 bases and J 2 bases, with 17 bases left between them. The CDR3 is 16 residues long. As DNA, the CDR3 is TGCGCCAGCAGCCAGGCGGAGGGGGGGGAAACCTACGAGCAGTACTTC. It translates to CASSQAEGGETYEQYF.

The chain employs TRBV11-3 and TRBJ1-5, with D maybe TRBD1 (6 bases). Germline-derived CDR1 and CDR2 are SGHNT and YENEEA. The V and J ends lost 5 bases and 6 bases respectively, with 17 bases between them. The CDR3 covers 15 residues. This CDR3 reads CASSPGAGAGQPQHF. CDR3 nucleotides: TGTGCCAGCAGCCCCGGGGCAGGGGCCGGTCAGCCCCAGCATTTT.

This clone has a single count. The V call is TRBV27, the J call TRBJ1-4, with 8 nucleotides matching TRBD1. J gave up 8 bases and V 6 bases, and 11 bases lay outside the gene matches. This CDR3 contains 15 residues. From germline, CDR1 is MNHEY and CDR2 SMNVEV (reference sequence). Here the CDR3 DNA reads TGTGCCAGCAGGGACAGGGACCTCACCAACGAAAAACTGTTTTTT. It specifies CASRDRDLTNEKLFF.

The V and J genes are TRBV27 and TRBJ2-1, with 7 bases matching TRBD2. CDR3 size: 14 residues. Germline CDR1 reads MNHEY; CDR2 reads SMNVEV (reference sequence). The V gene end was trimmed by 4 bases and the J gene end by 0 bases; junction bases not matched to a gene: 0. The DNA for the CDR3 is TGTGCCAGCAGTTGGACTAGCTCCTACAATGAGCAGTTCTTC. Its translation is CASSWTSSYNEQFF.

The rearrangement joins TRBV7-9 to TRBJ2-5; perhaps TRBD2 as D (6 bases). V lost 5 bases, J lost 5 bases, and 21 bases lay in between. Germline V lookup: CDR1 SEHNR, CDR2 FQNEAQ (reference sequence). This CDR3 spans 16 amino acids. This chain's CDR3 is CASSPAGGPDPETQYF. DNA for the CDR3: TGTGCCAGCAGCCCCGCCGGGGGACCGGACCCGGAGACCCAGTACTTC.

This clone was counted a few times. Here the CDR3 reads CASSLALLGSRGTDTQYF. In DNA form, the CDR3 reads TGTGCCAGCAGCTTAGCCCTACTAGGGTCGAGGGGCACAGATACGCAGTATTTT. V usage is TRBV7-6 and J usage is TRBJ2-3; perhaps TRBD2 as D (5 bases). Germline values: CDR1 SGHVS, CDR2 FNYEAQ. Between the trimmed V and J ends, which lost 0 bases and 1 base, there was a span of 17 bases. CDR3 length equals 18 residues.